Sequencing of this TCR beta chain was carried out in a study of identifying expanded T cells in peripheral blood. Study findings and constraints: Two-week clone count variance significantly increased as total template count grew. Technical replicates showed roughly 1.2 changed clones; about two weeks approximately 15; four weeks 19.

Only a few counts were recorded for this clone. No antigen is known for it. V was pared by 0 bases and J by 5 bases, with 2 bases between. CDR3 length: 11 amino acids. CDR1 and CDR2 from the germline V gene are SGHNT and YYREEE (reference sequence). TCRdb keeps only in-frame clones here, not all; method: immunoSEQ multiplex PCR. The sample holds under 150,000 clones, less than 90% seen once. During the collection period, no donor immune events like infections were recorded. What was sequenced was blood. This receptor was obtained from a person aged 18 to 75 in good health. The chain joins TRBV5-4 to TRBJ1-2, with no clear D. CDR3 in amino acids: CASSLDYGYTF. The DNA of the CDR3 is TGTGCCAGCAGCTTGGATTATGGCTACACCTTC.